A selection of T cell receptor beta chains follows, all from one sample in a study of T cell responses to AZD1222 COVID-19 vaccine. The method was immunoSEQ multiplex PCR; TCRdb's version includes in-frame clones alone and lacks a portion of them. The table records 120,000 to 150,000 clones, around 88% of them present only once. The sequenced sample was peripheral blood, obtained on day 0 of AZD1222 vaccination. These receptors came from an adult in good health. The CDR3 runs from the conserved cysteine through the conserved F or W. The D gene is left open where the match is weak. Only some rows state a clone size, as once, few, many or a class for expanded clones.

D	V	J	size	DNA	CDR3
.	TRBV5-6	TRBJ1-1	.	TGTGCCAGCAGCTGGTTTACGTCCACTGAAGCTTTCTTT	CASSWFTSTEAFF
.	TRBV7-2	TRBJ2-6	.	TGTGCCAGCAGCCCGGGGGGCGGGGCCAACGTCCTGACTTTC	CASSPGGGANVLTF
.	TRBV19	TRBJ1-1	once	TGTGCCAGTAGTATAAATGGGCGGCCCGGTGCCGAAGCTTTCTTT	CASSINGRPGAEAFF
.	TRBV27	TRBJ1-6	.	TGTGCCAGCAGTTTAGCACGGAGCTCCTATAATTCACCCCTCCACTTT	CASSLARSSYNSPLHF
.	TRBV24-1	TRBJ1-3	once	TGTGCCACAAAAAGCCGAGGGACTGGAAACACCATATATTTT	CATKSRGTGNTIYF
.	TRBV5-6	TRBJ1-6	.	TGTGCCAGCAGCTTGGAGTCGGGACAAGGAGGGTCACCCCTCCACTTT	CASSLESGQGGSPLHF
TRBD2	TRBV14	TRBJ2-5	.	TGTGCCAGCAGCCAAATTGGTAGCGGGAGCCAAGAGACCCAGTACTTC	CASSQIGSGSQETQYF
.	TRBV7-9	TRBJ2-3	.	TGTGCCAGCAGCTTCGTGGAAGATACGCAGTATTTT	CASSFVEDTQYF
.	TRBV18	TRBJ1-5	.	TGTGCCAGCTCACCCGGAGGGAATCAGCCCCAGCATTTT	CASSPGGNQPQHF
TRBD2	TRBV5-1	TRBJ2-7	.	TGCGCCAGCAGCTTTAGCGGGGGGTCCTCCTACGAGCAGTACTTC	CASSFSGGSSYEQYF
.	TRBV28	TRBJ2-4	.	TGTGCCAGCAGTTTATCAGGGGGGGACATTCAGTACTTC	CASSLSGGDIQYF
TRBD1	TRBV9	TRBJ1-2	.	TGTGCCAGCAGCCGACAGGGATTAGGCTACACCTTC	CASSRQGLGYTF
.	TRBV7-3	TRBJ2-1	.	TGTGCCAGCAGCCTACAAACGGGGATGCATGAGCAGTTCTTC	CASSLQTGMHEQFF
TRBD2	TRBV4-2	TRBJ2-1	.	TGTGCCAGCAGCCAAGAGGCCAGCGGGGGGGCCAGTGAGCAGTTCTTC	CASSQEASGGASEQFF
TRBD2	TRBV7-3	TRBJ2-1	.	TGTGCCAGCAGCTCAGGGACTAGCGGGGCCAACTCCTACAATGAGCAGTTCTTC	CASSSGTSGANSYNEQFF
TRBD1	TRBV18	TRBJ2-4	once	TGTGCCAGCTCAGACGGTTTTGGGACAGAGAAAAACATTCAGTACTTC	CASSDGFGTEKNIQYF
TRBD1	TRBV29-1	TRBJ2-1	.	TGCAGCGTTCAAGCAGGGGGCGGGCGGTTCTTC	CSVQAGGGRFF
.	TRBV7-2	TRBJ1-3	.	TGTGCCAGCAGCTTCTTTGGGGATGGAAACACCATATATTTT	CASSFFGDGNTIYF
.	TRBV4-3	TRBJ1-4	.	TGCGCCAGCAGCCAAGATTGGGGTCGGAGCACCAATGAAAAACTGTTTTTT	CASSQDWGRSTNEKLFF
.	TRBV9	TRBJ1-2	.	TGTGCCAGCAGCGCCCTGTCAAAGGGAAGCTACACCTTC	CASSALSKGSYTF
TRBD2	TRBV11-1	TRBJ2-7	.	TGTGCCAGCAGCTTAGGCGGGGGGGCCTCCTACGAGCAGTACTTC	CASSLGGGASYEQYF
TRBD2	TRBV15	TRBJ2-3	once	TGTGCCACCAGCAGGGAGATAGGGACTAGCGGGGGGCGAGATACGCAGTATTTT	CATSREIGTSGGRDTQYF
.	TRBV29-1	TRBJ2-7	few	TGCAGCGTTGAATTGTGGGGAGAGCAGTACTTC	CSVELWGEQYF
.	TRBV6-2/TRBV6-3	TRBJ1-2	.	TGTGCCAGCAGCTCTCCCCCCGGGTACACCTTC	CASSSPPGYTF
.	TRBV18	TRBJ1-5	.	TGTGCCAGCACCCGGGGTGGGGGCGGTCAGCCCCAGCATTTT	CASTRGGGGQPQHF
.	TRBV2	TRBJ2-3	.	TGTGCCAGCGGGACTTTCTCCACAGATACGCAGTATTTT	CASGTFSTDTQYF
.	TRBV7-8	TRBJ1-6	.	TGTGCCAGCAGCTCTACCCGAAGGGACATGGCCCTCCACTTT	CASSSTRRDMALHF
.	TRBV12-3/TRBV12-4	TRBJ2-2	.	TGTGCCAGCACTCCGACTAGCGGGGAGCTGTTTTTT	CASTPTSGELFF
TRBD2	TRBV7-7	TRBJ2-6	few	TGTGCTAGCAGCATACTAGCGGGGGGGCGCACTGGGGCCAACGTCCTGACTTTC	CASSILAGGRTGANVLTF
.	TRBV7-3	TRBJ1-3	.	TGTGCCAGCAGCTTACTGCCCCCGGGAAATGGAAACACCATATATTTT	CASSLLPPGNGNTIYF
.	TRBV5-6	TRBJ1-2	.	TGTGCCAGCAGCTTGGCAAGGGTGGAATACACCTTC	CASSLARVEYTF
TRBD2	TRBV18	TRBJ2-5	.	TGTGCCAGCTCACCAGCGGGACTAGCCCAAGAGACCCAGTACTTC	CASSPAGLAQETQYF
TRBD2	TRBV6-5	TRBJ2-5	.	TGTGCCAGCAGTTGGCAAGCGGGGGGCGCAGAGACCCAGTACTTC	CASSWQAGGAETQYF
.	TRBV29-1	TRBJ2-1	.	TGCAGCGCCTTCTCGGCCGTCAATGAGCAGTTCTTC	CSAFSAVNEQFF
TRBD1	TRBV11-2	TRBJ2-2	few	TGTGCCAGCAGCCCACAACAGGGGGTGGACCGGGAGCTGTTTTTT	CASSPQQGVDRELFF
.	TRBV6-5	TRBJ2-7	once	TGTGCCAGCAGCTACATCGGGGGCGAGCAGTACTTC	CASSYIGGEQYF
.	TRBV7-9	TRBJ1-1	.	TGTGCCAGCAGCTCGGACACAGGCACTGAAGCTTTCTTT	CASSSDTGTEAFF
TRBD2	TRBV14	TRBJ2-6	.	TGTGCCAGCAGCCAAGTCCGGGGGGTACCGCCCGGGGCCAACGTCCTGACTTTC	CASSQVRGVPPGANVLTF
.	TRBV28	TRBJ2-4	.	TGTGCCAGCAGTTTAGGATTACTATTAGGTATTGCCAAAAACATTCAGTACTTC	CASSLGLLLGIAKNIQYF
.	TRBV12-3/TRBV12-4	TRBJ2-5	.	TGTGCCAGCAGCTTGACTAGGACGGAGACCCAGTACTTC	CASSLTRTETQYF
TRBD1	TRBV7-6	TRBJ1-5	.	TGTGCCAGCAGCTTAGGACAGGGGGCCGGGCAGCCCCAGCATTTT	CASSLGQGAGQPQHF
.	TRBV6-5	TRBJ1-3	.	TGTGCCAGCAGTTACGTGGGGGGCCGGGGAAACACCATATATTTT	CASSYVGGRGNTIYF
.	TRBV4-3	TRBJ2-7	.	TGCGCCAGCAGCCAAGATCGGCAGGGGCCTTACGAGCAGTACTTC	CASSQDRQGPYEQYF
TRBD1	TRBV10-3	TRBJ2-1	.	TGTGCCATCAGTGAAACAGGGGGGTCCTACAATGAGCAGTTCTTC	CAISETGGSYNEQFF
.	TRBV4-3	TRBJ1-1	.	TGCGCCAGCAGCCAGGGCCTTAGACTCACGAACACTGAAGCTTTCTTT	CASSQGLRLTNTEAFF
.	TRBV3-1/TRBV3-2	TRBJ1-2	.	TGTGCCAGCAGCCAAGATCAGTCGGACTATGGCTACACCTTC	CASSQDQSDYGYTF
TRBD1	TRBV5-4	TRBJ1-2	.	TGTGCCAGCAGCTCGGACAGGACCTCCTATGGCTACACCTTC	CASSSDRTSYGYTF
.	TRBV28	TRBJ1-5	.	TGTGCCAGCATCCCTGGACCTGGTCAGCCCCAGCATTTT	CASIPGPGQPQHF
.	TRBV18	TRBJ1-4	.	TGTGCCAGCTCACCGGGACTTAATGAAAAACTGTTTTTT	CASSPGLNEKLFF
.	TRBV28	TRBJ1-1	.	TGTGCCAGCATCCAAGGCGGCAGGTCGAACACTGAAGCTTTCTTT	CASIQGGRSNTEAFF
.	TRBV18	TRBJ1-3	.	TGTGCCAGCTCACCACAGGAGTTCTCTGGAAACACCATATATTTT	CASSPQEFSGNTIYF
.	TRBV5-1	TRBJ2-7	.	TGCGCCAGCAGACTAGAGGCCGAGCAGTACTTC	CASRLEAEQYF